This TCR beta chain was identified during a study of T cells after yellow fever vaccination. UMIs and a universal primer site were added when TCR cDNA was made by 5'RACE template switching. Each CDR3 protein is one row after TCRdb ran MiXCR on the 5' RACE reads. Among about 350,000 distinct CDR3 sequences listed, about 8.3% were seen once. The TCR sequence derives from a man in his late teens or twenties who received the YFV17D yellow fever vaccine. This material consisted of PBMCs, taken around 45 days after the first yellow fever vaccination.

The CDR3 loop reads CASSQDSKGLKNIQYF. The CDR3 DNA is TGCGCCAGCAGCCAAGATAGTAAGGGACTCAAAAACATTCAGTACTTC. V gene TRBV4-3 combines with J gene TRBJ2-4; TRBD2 might be the D (6 bases). The CDR3 consists of 16 residues. Germline values: CDR1 LGHNA, CDR2 YSLEER. The V end lost 0 bases, the J end lost 3 bases, and 12 bases lay between the germline ends.